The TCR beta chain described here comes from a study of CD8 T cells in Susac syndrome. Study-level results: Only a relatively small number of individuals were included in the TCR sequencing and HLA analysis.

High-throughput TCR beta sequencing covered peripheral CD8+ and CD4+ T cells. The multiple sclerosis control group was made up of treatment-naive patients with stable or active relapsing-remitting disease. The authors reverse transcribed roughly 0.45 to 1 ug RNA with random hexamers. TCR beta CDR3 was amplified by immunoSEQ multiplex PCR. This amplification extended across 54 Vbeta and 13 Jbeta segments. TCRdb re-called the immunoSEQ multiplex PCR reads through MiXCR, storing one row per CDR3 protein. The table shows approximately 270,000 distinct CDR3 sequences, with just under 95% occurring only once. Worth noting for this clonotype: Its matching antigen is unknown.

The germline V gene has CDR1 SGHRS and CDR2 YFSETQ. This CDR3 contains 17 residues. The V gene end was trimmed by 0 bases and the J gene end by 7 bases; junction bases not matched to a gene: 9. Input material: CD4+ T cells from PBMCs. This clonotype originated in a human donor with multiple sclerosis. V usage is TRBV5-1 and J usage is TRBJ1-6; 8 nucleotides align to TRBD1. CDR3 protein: CASSLADRASRNSPLHF. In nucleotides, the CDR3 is TGCGCCAGCAGCTTGGCGGACAGGGCGAGCCGGAATTCACCCCTCCACTTT. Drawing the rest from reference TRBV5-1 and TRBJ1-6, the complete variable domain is KAGVTQTPRYLIKTRGQQVTLSCSPISGHRSVSWYQQTPGQGLQFLFEYFSETQRNKGNFPGRFSGRQFSNSRSEMNVSTLELGDSALYLCASSLADRASRNSPLHFGNGTRLTVT.